This entry concerns a single T cell receptor beta chain. Amplification by 5'RACE using constant-segment primers produced TCR alpha and TCR beta cDNA libraries that carried sample barcodes and UMIs. TCRdb analysed the 5' RACE reads with MiXCR anew, one entry per CDR3 protein. The repertoire consists of a few hundred thousand distinct CDR3 sequences, with 19% occurring once and the leading ten covering around 21%. This sample is part of a study of T-cell memory formation after mild COVID-19. Sequenced: PBMCs or a T cell subset sorted from them (not recorded which). This clonotype originated in a man aged 18 to 29 who had mild COVID-19 (a few samples of this study predate the infection). Cell type and time point are not known.

This chain's CDR3 is CASSLNGGGYNEQFF. The CDR3 DNA sequence: TGTGCCAGCAGCTTAAACGGGGGCGGCTACAATGAGCAGTTCTTC. V usage is TRBV7-3 and J usage is TRBJ2-1; D is possibly TRBD1 or TRBD2 (6 bases each). The CDR3 consists of 15 residues. Germline CDR1 and CDR2: SGHTA and FQGTGA. V shed 1 base and J shed 3 bases, with 10 bases lying between them.